This T cell receptor beta chain emerged from a study of lymphopenia after photon versus proton radiotherapy. The assay was immunoSEQ multiplex PCR, and TCRdb's table has in-frame clones only and misses some. The table lists roughly 30,000 clones, around 85% of them singletons, with under 35% in the top ten. Trimming left V 6 bases short and J 1 base short, with 8 bases between. Germline lookup yields CDR1 SGHVS and CDR2 FQNEAQ. There are 13 residues in the CDR3. Study-level results: Survival link was tested only in deceased patients; proton benefit remains a possibility. Post-nadir TCR diversity decline inversely tracked overall survival among those who died. After the lymphocyte nadir, photon-treated repertoires showed oligoclonal expansion, especially of CD8+ Temra cells.

Remarks on this clone: What it recognizes is unknown.

This sequence joins TRBV7-8 and TRBJ2-3; D gene ambiguous. The source was peripheral blood, collected from a patient treated with photon-based radiotherapy. The sequence came from a man aged 45-65 years with gastric cancer. CDR3 nucleotides: TGTGCCAGCAGGCGAGGCGGCACAGATACGCAGTATTTT. It is translated as CASRRGGTDTQYF. The whole variable domain, filled in from reference TRBV7-8 and TRBJ2-3, reads GAGVSQSPRYKVAKRGQDVALRCDPISGHVSLFWYQQALGQGPEFLTYFQNEAQLDKSGLPSDRFFAERPEGSVSTLKIQRTQQEDSAVYLCASRRGGTDTQYFGPGTRLTVL.